This T cell receptor beta chain was recorded in a study of cytomegalovirus exposure and HLA in healthy donors (dated by TCRdb to about 2017). Regarding the study in general: An earlier analysis of some 500 of the donors reported approximately 270 Gb of sequence data and 100 million to 140 million unique TCR beta sequences from some 180 million T cells. In a later genetic analysis, genome-wide SNP genotypes for about 55% of the roughly 700 donors were used, and that subset was treated as a discovery cohort. Rather than using new phenotypic data, the later analysis identified candidate immune exposures from TCR beta sequences and from how often those sequences occurred across donors. Across about 380 genotyped donors of the cohort, an average of roughly 230,000 unique TCR beta nucleotide sequences per donor were sequenced, and about a sixth of those sequences were non-productive. The T cell repertoires of several hundred subjects were profiled by immunosequencing and related to cytomegalovirus serostatus. HLA typing included class I and class II loci at four-digit resolution. All discovery cohort repertoires had been generated using a single sequencing platform. The study aimed to test whether cataloging public T cell receptors could reveal signatures of past pathogen exposure. Of the roughly 430 genotyped donors, roughly 80% fell in the genetic ancestry cluster associated with self-reported Caucasian donors. Typing coverage differed by locus: A, B, C, DRB1 and DQB1 were typed in about 620-630 donors, DQA1 in 522, DPA1 in around 580, and DPB1 in 450 to 480. Along with the approximately 700-subject first cohort, a separate validation cohort of approximately 110 different subjects was used. An earlier analysis of around 540 of the donors applied high-throughput TCR beta sequencing to assess whether each TCR beta V gene segment acted as functional or pseudogenic. An early release covering roughly 640 HLA-typed donors comprised 300 to 350 gigabases of sequencing data and approximately 85 million unique TCR sequences. The study combined high-throughput TCR immunosequencing, statistical association of individual TCRs with disease status, and machine learning to predict cytomegalovirus infection status. Because of strong linkage in the cohort, 5 or 6 DR-DQ haplotypes were treated as single units for association and clustering. In a later analysis, previously published TCR beta repertoires from 666 donors were re-analyzed and high-resolution HLA genotyping was added so that TCR occurrence patterns could be studied. Donor age, sex, ethnicity and CMV serostatus were compiled together with the repertoire data.

For this chain, trimming is 1 base at the V end and 0 bases at the J end, and the number of junction bases without a gene match is 10. CDR1 and CDR2 are read off the germline V gene as SGHVS and FNYEAQ. Measured from the cysteine to the phenylalanine, the CDR3 is 18 residues long. The only DNA kept is the CDR3, 54 bases in frame from the first base. Notes on this clone: No antigen is known for it. No base quality information exists; no much larger clone differs at one position.

Paper-wide results and their limitations: According to the authors, the approach could potentially be generalized to other disease states and immunological phenotypes. Some IMGT-functional V segments, including TRBV6-2 and TRBV6-3, could not be distinguished by the 87-base-pair reads and were therefore excluded. In vitro tests confirmed that three of the cytomegalovirus-associated TCR beta chains recognize cytomegalovirus antigens. In a later analysis, HLA-associated TCR beta chains were found to be more clonally expanded and to have lower generation probabilities than equally common non-associated chains. Correlated functional status among segregating V segments might be attributable to linkage disequilibrium, but an unknown experimental factor could not be ruled out. In the study, approximately 150 TCR beta chains were listed as associated with cytomegalovirus. In a later analysis, most CMV-associated TCR beta chains were found to appear HLA-restricted, with HLA associations seemingly driven largely by CMV exposure. The only immune exposure information available for the cohort was CMV serostatus. Across donors, most TCR sequences were observed very rarely, whereas some public TCRs were present in many individuals. In both the original and validation cohorts, the classifier was reported to diagnose cytomegalovirus status with high specificity and sensitivity. A later analysis associated 16,951 TCR beta sequences with specific HLA alleles at a false discovery rate of 0.05. A cluster of highly shared sequence variants was judged likely to represent a technical artifact of the sequencing pipeline. This cohort had only TCR beta chains sequenced, and the lack of alpha or paired-chain data limited which features could be detected. Because counts were too low, roughly 16 rarely observed V segments, including chromosome 9 orphons, were left out of the earlier analysis of 500 to 650 of the donors. Because HLA typing was unavailable for some donors at each locus, only the typed subset was used in association tests. In a later genetic analysis, fewer N-insertions in productive TCRs were reported among donors in an Asian-associated ancestry cluster than the roughly 640-donor mean. Strong co-occurrence of HLA alleles, especially DR and DQ, made assigning TCR associations to individual alleles difficult. The presence/absence analyses assumed that sequencing depth was roughly uniform across donors, and that assumption may not be true. In a later genetic analysis, a missense DCLRE1C variant was associated with V-gene and J-gene trimming of TCR beta chains, and the association was replicated in an independent cohort. Several of the top co-occurrence clusters appeared to be linked to parvovirus B19, influenza, CMV and Epstein-Barr virus, according to a later analysis. Broadly in line with IMGT annotations, most TCR beta V segments showed up in productive rearrangements about 87% or about 30% of the time in an earlier analysis of a few hundred of the donors. A later analysis found that TCR association rates varied across HLA loci, with DRB1 alleles showing the most associated TCRs and HLA-C alleles the fewest. A further reported finding was that TCR beta sequences accurately predicted the HLA-A and HLA-B alleles for most subjects in the first cohort.

In total, 630 or so healthy bone marrow donors made up the cohort. All cohort members were sampled while nominally healthy, although unrecorded immune exposures were likely present. The donor tested CMV seronegative and was one of the 352 seronegative cohort members. Every donor gave a peripheral blood sample, and the peripheral blood mononuclear cells from that sample were used for TCR beta sequencing. Genomic DNA was extracted from the blood cell samples with the Qiagen DNeasy Blood Extraction Kit. The method was the immunoSEQ multiplex PCR assay. A mixture of 60 forward primers for TCR Vbeta segments and 13 reverse primers for TCR Jbeta segments was used in the multiplex PCR. The CDR3 region of rearranged TCR beta genes was amplified from genomic DNA with a multiplex PCR assay. On the Illumina HiSeq System, the amplified TCR beta libraries were sequenced as 87-base-pair reads. The paper's processing steps were these. A later analysis counted about 80 million unique TCR beta chains across the 640 or so repertoires, and about 10 million of these chains were shared by at least two donors. Raw reads were error-corrected and collapsed into unique sequences with a nearest-neighbor algorithm that merged closely related sequences to remove PCR and sequencing errors. Alignment of CDR3 sequences to IMGT reference sequences was used to assign V, D and J gene segments. For a sequence to be retained, a match of at least six nucleotides to both a V gene segment and a J gene segment was required. A rearrangement counted as productive if the CDR3 had no stop codons and remained in frame with V and J, and every other rearrangement counted as non-productive. CDR3 was defined by IMGT convention, running from the second conserved V-encoded cysteine to the conserved J-encoded phenylalanine. The earlier analysis of 587 of the donors excluded any sequence lacking an unambiguous match to a single V gene segment. An earlier analysis of approximately 590 of the donors classified V segments as functional when productive rearrangements were above 56.7% and as segregating when the standard deviation between donors was above 5%. A statistical classification framework was developed to diagnose cytomegalovirus status using the catalog of TCR beta chain sequences. In a later analysis, TCR nucleotide sequences were compared against IMGT/GENE-DB human TR gene sequences so that V and J genes could be assigned. The TCRdist pipeline was used in a later analysis to assign CDR3 sequences and most-parsimonious VDJ recombination scenarios. In a later analysis, every TCR beta chain was defined by the combination of its CDR3 amino acid sequence and its V-gene family, and reads without a unique V-gene family were dropped. A later analysis removed 550 to 700 highly shared, low-generation-probability nucleotide sequences to deal with suspected cross-contamination and a sequencing artifact. A later analysis calculated a clonal expansion index for each public chain from normalized within-repertoire ranks of inferred template counts. In a later analysis, generation probabilities were computed with a VDJ recombination model fitted to out-of-frame rearrangements, and the resulting probabilities were checked against IGoR. In a later analysis, hypergeometric tests were used to score TCR-TCR, TCR-HLA and TCR-CMV co-occurrence, with a repertoire-size bias correction applied to TCR pairs. In a later analysis, false discovery rates were estimated by permuting HLA or CMV assignments 20 times. In a later analysis, co-occurring TCRs were grouped using DBSCAN, with TCRdist sequence similarity added in when clustering inside HLA-allele-positive subsets. Repertoires with fewer than 30,000 or more than 120,000 public chains, plus five repertoires with anomalous nucleotide sharing, were excluded from co-occurrence clustering. Held by TCRdb, this immuneACCESS table contains in-frame sequences only and omits some clones. Under half of the omission traces to an unresolved V gene where checked; the cause of the rest is unknown. V, J and clone size are taken as reported in that table, and D and trimming were inferred from the DNA itself. For this sample the table gives 99,000 or so clones, of which 78% were detected only once. Of the sample, roughly 5.7% falls within the top ten clones.

The chain uses TRBV7-6 and TRBJ2-3; TRBD2 fits 7 bases in the junction. This TCR derives from a male donor in good health and CMV-seronegative. The specimen was PBMCs. This receptor carries the CDR3 CASSLDFPSGTSTDTQYF. At the DNA level, the sequence is TGTGCCAGCAGCTTAGATTTTCCTAGCGGTACTAGCACAGATACGCAGTATTTT.